These T cell receptor beta chains were read from a single sample in a study of cytomegalovirus exposure and HLA in healthy donors. Method: immunoSEQ multiplex PCR; TCRdb's copy keeps in-frame clones and lacks some. The table includes 250,000 to 400,000 clones, over 75% detected once. Sample: PBMCs. The receptors derive from a man aged 25 to 40 in good health and CMV-seronegative. CDR3s include the opening cysteine and the closing phenylalanine or tryptophan. The D gene is left open where the match is weak. For some rows the clone size is stated as once, few or many, or as a class when expanded; others skip it.

j_gene: TRBJ1-1
v_gene: TRBV27
len: 13
d_gene: -
abundance: -
CDR3aa: CASSPAGNTEAFF
CDR3nt: TGTGCCAGCAGCCCTGCAGGGAACACTGAAGCTTTCTTT

j_gene: TRBJ1-4
v_gene: TRBV25-1
len: 14
d_gene: TRBD1
abundance: -
CDR3aa: CASSEDRDGKKLFF
CDR3nt: TGTGCCAGCAGCGAAGACAGGGATGGTAAAAAACTGTTTTTT

j_gene: TRBJ2-2
v_gene: TRBV18
len: 16
d_gene: -
abundance: -
CDR3aa: CASSPPAGRATGELFF
CDR3nt: TGTGCCAGCTCACCACCGGCAGGGCGAGCGACCGGGGAGCTGTTTTTT

j_gene: TRBJ1-1
v_gene: TRBV5-5
len: 14
d_gene: TRBD1
abundance: -
CDR3aa: CASSLEGAGTEAFF
CDR3nt: TGTGCCAGCAGCTTGGAGGGGGCTGGGACTGAAGCTTTCTTT

j_gene: TRBJ2-1
v_gene: TRBV7-2
len: 15
d_gene: -
abundance: once
CDR3aa: CASSQDGSSYNEQFF
CDR3nt: TGTGCCAGCAGCCAGGACGGGAGCTCCTACAATGAGCAGTTCTTC

j_gene: TRBJ2-5
v_gene: TRBV5-5
len: 13
d_gene: -
abundance: -
CDR3aa: CASSLQGIETQYF
CDR3nt: TGTGCCAGCAGCTTGCAGGGGATCGAGACCCAGTACTTC

j_gene: TRBJ2-1
v_gene: TRBV4-3
len: 18
d_gene: TRBD2
abundance: -
CDR3aa: CASSQGTSGGALRNEQFF
CDR3nt: TGCGCCAGCAGCCAAGGGACTAGCGGGGGGGCATTAAGGAATGAGCAGTTCTTC

j_gene: TRBJ2-1
v_gene: TRBV7-9
len: 17
d_gene: -
abundance: -
CDR3aa: CASSSHPRVPGSNEQFF
CDR3nt: TGTGCCAGCAGCTCACACCCCAGGGTGCCCGGCTCCAATGAGCAGTTCTTC

j_gene: TRBJ1-3
v_gene: TRBV7-9
len: 15
d_gene: -
abundance: once
CDR3aa: CASSHRDTSGNTIYF
CDR3nt: TGTGCCAGCAGCCATCGGGACACCTCTGGAAACACCATATATTTT

j_gene: TRBJ2-1
v_gene: TRBV7-6
len: 14
d_gene: -
abundance: -
CDR3aa: CASSSQGRYNEQFF
CDR3nt: TGTGCCAGCAGCTCACAGGGAAGATACAATGAGCAGTTCTTC

j_gene: TRBJ2-5
v_gene: TRBV7-8
len: 14
d_gene: TRBD2
abundance: -
CDR3aa: CASSFISGVETQYF
CDR3nt: TGTGCCAGCAGCTTCATTAGCGGGGTGGAGACCCAGTACTTC

j_gene: TRBJ2-1
v_gene: TRBV4-3
len: 16
d_gene: TRBD1
abundance: -
CDR3aa: CASSQDRGTGGLEQFF
CDR3nt: TGCGCCAGCAGCCAAGATCGTGGGACAGGGGGCCTTGAGCAGTTCTTC

j_gene: TRBJ1-6
v_gene: TRBV7-9
len: 16
d_gene: -
abundance: -
CDR3aa: CASSLVQGSYNSPLHF
CDR3nt: TGTGCCAGCAGCTTAGTTCAGGGCTCCTATAATTCACCCCTCCACTTT

j_gene: TRBJ1-5
v_gene: TRBV19
len: 14
d_gene: -
abundance: -
CDR3aa: CASSIGLSNQPQHF
CDR3nt: TGTGCCAGTAGTATTGGACTGAGCAATCAGCCCCAGCATTTT

j_gene: TRBJ2-2
v_gene: TRBV6-5
len: 15
d_gene: -
abundance: few
CDR3aa: CASSYDRRNTGELFF
CDR3nt: TGTGCCAGCAGTTACGACAGGAGGAACACCGGGGAGCTGTTTTTT

j_gene: TRBJ1-1
v_gene: TRBV13
len: 12
d_gene: -
abundance: -
CDR3aa: CASSWADRSAFF
CDR3nt: TGTGCCAGCAGCTGGGCTGATCGATCGGCTTTCTTT

j_gene: TRBJ2-7
v_gene: TRBV9
len: 13
d_gene: -
abundance: -
CDR3aa: CASSAQTSYEQYF
CDR3nt: TGTGCCAGCAGCGCGCAGACTTCCTACGAGCAGTACTTC

j_gene: TRBJ1-4
v_gene: TRBV5-1
len: 14
d_gene: -
abundance: -
CDR3aa: CASSLWGGNEKLFF
CDR3nt: TGCGCCAGCAGCCTATGGGGGGGTAATGAAAAACTGTTTTTT

j_gene: TRBJ2-2
v_gene: TRBV7-2
len: 14
d_gene: -
abundance: -
CDR3aa: CASSLVGGTGELFF
CDR3nt: TGTGCCAGCAGCTTAGTAGGGGGCACCGGGGAGCTGTTTTTT

j_gene: TRBJ2-7
v_gene: TRBV19
len: 14
d_gene: TRBD2
abundance: once
CDR3aa: CASMAPGLTHEQYF
CDR3nt: TGTGCCAGTATGGCACCGGGACTAACCCACGAGCAGTACTTC

j_gene: TRBJ1-3
v_gene: TRBV11-1
len: 13
d_gene: -
abundance: -
CDR3aa: CASSLVDKNTIYF
CDR3nt: TGTGCCAGCAGCTTAGTCGACAAGAACACCATATATTTT

j_gene: TRBJ1-1
v_gene: TRBV5-4
len: 14
d_gene: TRBD1
abundance: -
CDR3aa: CASSRDRFTTEAFF
CDR3nt: TGTGCCAGCAGCCGGGACAGGTTTACCACTGAAGCTTTCTTT

j_gene: TRBJ1-6
v_gene: TRBV2
len: 15
d_gene: -
abundance: -
CDR3aa: CASSEALLGNSPLHF
CDR3nt: TGTGCCAGCAGTGAAGCGCTTCTCGGGAATTCACCCCTCCACTTT

j_gene: TRBJ1-2
v_gene: TRBV7-9
len: 16
d_gene: -
abundance: few
CDR3aa: CASSSPDSFPLYGYTF
CDR3nt: TGTGCCAGCAGCTCCCCGGACAGCTTCCCCCTCTATGGCTACACCTTC

j_gene: TRBJ1-1
v_gene: TRBV5-1
len: 19
d_gene: -
abundance: -
CDR3aa: CASSSTEGVRVNVNTEAFF
CDR3nt: TGCGCCAGCAGCTCCACTGAGGGGGTCAGGGTTAATGTGAACACTGAAGCTTTCTTT

j_gene: TRBJ2-1
v_gene: TRBV7-2
len: 17
d_gene: TRBD1
abundance: -
CDR3aa: CASSPRNRGFSYNEQFF
CDR3nt: TGTGCCAGCAGCCCACGAAACAGGGGTTTCTCCTACAATGAGCAGTTCTTC

j_gene: TRBJ1-1
v_gene: TRBV23-1
len: 14
d_gene: -
abundance: -
CDR3aa: CASSQFGGRSEAFF
CDR3nt: TGCGCCAGCAGTCAATTTGGAGGGAGGAGTGAAGCTTTCTTT

j_gene: TRBJ2-5
v_gene: TRBV5-6
len: 13
d_gene: -
abundance: -
CDR3aa: CASSNGVQETQYF
CDR3nt: TGTGCCAGCAGCAACGGGGTACAAGAGACCCAGTACTTC

j_gene: TRBJ2-5
v_gene: TRBV18
len: 13
d_gene: -
abundance: once
CDR3aa: CASSPPHVETQYF
CDR3nt: TGTGCCAGCTCACCACCTCATGTAGAGACCCAGTACTTC

j_gene: TRBJ1-1
v_gene: TRBV5-6
len: 15
d_gene: TRBD1
abundance: -
CDR3aa: CASSAAPGTGKGAFF
CDR3nt: TGTGCCAGCAGCGCAGCCCCCGGGACAGGGAAAGGAGCTTTCTTT

j_gene: TRBJ1-1
v_gene: TRBV7-8
len: 15
d_gene: -
abundance: few
CDR3aa: CASSLAPPRRGEAFF
CDR3nt: TGTGCCAGCAGCTTAGCGCCCCCCCGAAGGGGTGAAGCTTTCTTT

j_gene: TRBJ2-3
v_gene: TRBV27
len: 15
d_gene: TRBD1
abundance: -
CDR3aa: CASSSSGTGADTQYF
CDR3nt: TGTGCCAGCAGTTCTTCCGGGACAGGGGCAGATACGCAGTATTTT

j_gene: TRBJ1-4
v_gene: TRBV7-9
len: 16
d_gene: TRBD1
abundance: -
CDR3aa: CASSHRGTGDNEKLFF
CDR3nt: TGTGCCAGCAGCCACAGGGGCACAGGGGATAATGAAAAACTGTTTTTT

j_gene: TRBJ1-5
v_gene: TRBV7-2
len: 15
d_gene: -
abundance: -
CDR3aa: CASSFGTYSNQPQHF
CDR3nt: TGTGCCAGCAGCTTCGGGACATACAGCAATCAGCCCCAGCATTTT

j_gene: TRBJ2-7
v_gene: TRBV2
len: 10
d_gene: -
abundance: once
CDR3aa: CASQGYEQYF
CDR3nt: TGTGCCAGCCAGGGGTACGAGCAGTACTTC

j_gene: TRBJ1-1
v_gene: TRBV9
len: 17
d_gene: -
abundance: -
CDR3aa: CASSPFGGGGPNTEAFF
CDR3nt: TGTGCCAGCAGCCCCTTTGGGGGCGGCGGCCCGAACACTGAAGCTTTCTTT

j_gene: TRBJ2-7
v_gene: TRBV10-1
len: 14
d_gene: -
abundance: -
CDR3aa: CASSDHYSNYEQYF
CDR3nt: TGCGCCAGCAGTGACCATTACAGTAACTACGAGCAGTACTTC

j_gene: TRBJ1-1
v_gene: TRBV2
len: 15
d_gene: -
abundance: few
CDR3aa: CASSSGGFMNTEAFF
CDR3nt: TGTGCCAGCAGCTCGGGGGGCTTCATGAACACTGAAGCTTTCTTT